The rows below give T cell receptor beta chains drawn from one sample of a study of breast tumors, draining lymph nodes, adjacent tissues. TCRdb used MiXCR to reprocess the multiplex PCR reads, holding one entry per CDR3 protein. This sample has more than 50,000 distinct CDR3 sequences; 45% to 60% occur once, and the top ten carry roughly a fifth. The sample taken for sequencing was breast tumor tissue. The origin of the receptors is a female donor with breast cancer. Some clones in this sample may be carry-over from other donors' samples. The CDR3 runs from the conserved cysteine through the conserved F or W. The order of the fields is J gene, V gene, clone size, D gene, CDR3 DNA, CDR3 protein. D genes are given only for firm matches. The listing skips clone size in some rows; elsewhere it reads once, few, many or a size class.

TRBJ2-7 | TRBV12-3/TRBV12-4 | many | TRBD2 | TGTGCCAGCAGTTTCCAGGCGGGAGGGCCGCACGAGCAGTACTTC | CASSFQAGGPHEQYF
TRBJ2-1 | TRBV5-1 | many | NA | TGCGCCAGCAGGACCGACCTGCAAACCTACAATGAGCAGTTCTTC | CASRTDLQTYNEQFF
TRBJ1-5 | TRBV19 | once | NA | TGTGCCAGTAGTGGGTTCGGGGTAAATGAGCAGCCCCAGCATTTT | CASSGFGVNEQPQHF
TRBJ2-3 | TRBV7-2 | NA | NA | TGTGCCAGCATAGGTGGGGGGAGCACAGATACGCAGTATTTT | CASIGGGSTDTQYF
TRBJ1-2 | TRBV2 | NA | NA | TGTGCCATCCCGACAGCTTTCTATGGCTACACCTTC | CAIPTAFYGYTF
TRBJ1-2 | TRBV10-3 | NA | NA | TGTGCCATCAGCGCCCCCAACTATGGCTACACCTTC | CAISAPNYGYTF
TRBJ1-5 | TRBV6-1 | NA | TRBD1 | TGTGCCAGCAGGGACAGGACACAGCCCCAGCATTTT | CASRDRTQPQHF
TRBJ1-6 | TRBV2 | NA | TRBD1 | TGTGCCAGCTCACCCGGGACAGGGGAGAACTCACCCCTCCACTTT | CASSPGTGENSPLHF
TRBJ2-3 | TRBV7-2 | NA | NA | TGTGCCAGCAGCTCAGCAGCAGGGGTAGATACGCAGTATTTT | CASSSAAGVDTQYF
TRBJ2-2 | TRBV7-2 | many | NA | TGTGCCAGCAGCCCCTTTGCCCGGACTCTCGGGGAGCTGTTTTTT | CASSPFARTLGELFF
TRBJ2-4 | TRBV9 | NA | NA | TGTGCCAGCAGCCCAGGGACGGCCGCCAAAAACATTCAGTACTTC | CASSPGTAAKNIQYF
TRBJ2-3 | TRBV29-1 | NA | TRBD1 | TGCAGCGTCCAGTTTAGGGGGCGTGCAGATACGCAGTATTTT | CSVQFRGRADTQYF
TRBJ2-3 | TRBV24-1 | NA | NA | TGTGCCCCCGTTGATTCGACCCAGGGTACGCAGTATTTT | CAPVDSTQGTQYF
TRBJ2-2 | TRBV2 | NA | NA | TGTGCCAGCAGTGATGTAAGGGCCTTT | CASSDVRAF
TRBJ1-3 | TRBV7-2 | NA | NA | TGTGCCAGCAGCTTAGTTAGGGGAAGCTCTGGAAACACCATATATTTT | CASSLVRGSSGNTIYF
TRBJ2-1 | TRBV12-3/TRBV12-4 | NA | NA | TGTGCCAGCAGTTTTGAGGCGATAACTGGAAGCAATGAGCAGTTCTTC | CASSFEAITGSNEQFF
TRBJ2-5 | TRBV29-1 | many | NA | TGCAGCGTTGAAGAGGGGGGAGAGACCCAGTACTTC | CSVEEGGETQYF
TRBJ2-3 | TRBV20-1 | NA | NA | TGCAGTGCTAGTAAGCGGCAAACAGATACGCAGTATTTT | CSASKRQTDTQYF
TRBJ1-5 | TRBV19 | few | NA | TGTGCCAGTAGTTGGGCGATCGGTCAGCCCCAGCATTTT | CASSWAIGQPQHF
TRBJ1-6 | TRBV5-6 | NA | NA | TGTGCCAGCAGCTTGGGCGGGGCGCGGAATTCACCCCTCCACTTT | CASSLGGARNSPLHF
TRBJ1-4 | TRBV9 | medium-sized | NA | TGTGCCAGCAGCTCCAGAGGGGGTTCTAATGAAAAACTGTTTTTT | CASSSRGGSNEKLFF
TRBJ2-3 | TRBV28 | NA | TRBD1 | TGTGCCAGCAGAAGTAGGACAGGCACCAACGCAGATACGCAGTATTTT | CASRSRTGTNADTQYF
TRBJ1-6 | TRBV6-4 | NA | NA | TGTGCCAGCAGTTACACTGTAACCGATAATTCACCCCTCCACTTT | CASSYTVTDNSPLHF
TRBJ2-4 | TRBV2 | NA | NA | TGTGCCAGCAGCGCCCGCAGCGAGGGGGACACTCAGTGCTTC | CASSARSEGDTQCF
TRBJ1-2 | TRBV20-1 | NA | NA | TGCAGTGCATCAGGGAGCGGCACCTTC | CSASGSGTF
TRBJ2-3 | TRBV20-1 | many | NA | TGCAGTCTTAGGTTCACAGATACGCAGTATTTT | CSLRFTDTQYF
TRBJ2-3 | TRBV20-1 | NA | NA | TGCAGTGCCCTAGACCCGACAGTGAGCACAGATACGCAGTATTTT | CSALDPTVSTDTQYF
TRBJ1-3 | TRBV5-1 | NA | TRBD1 | TGCGCCAGCAGCACTAGCCGGGACAGGTCTCCTAAATCTGGAAACACCATATATTTT | CASSTSRDRSPKSGNTIYF
TRBJ2-7 | TRBV6-1 | NA | NA | TGTGCCACAGGGCGCCACCCCCACGAGCAGTACTTC | CATGRHPHEQYF
TRBJ1-2 | TRBV20-1 | NA | NA | TGCAGTGCTAGATTCACATTCAACAACTATGGCTACACCTTC | CSARFTFNNYGYTF
TRBJ2-1 | TRBV6-2/TRBV6-3 | few | TRBD2 | TGTGCCAGCAGACGTGGCGGGAGTGGTAATGAGCAGTTCTTC | CASRRGGSGNEQFF
TRBJ2-7 | TRBV2 | NA | TRBD2 | TGTGCCAGCAGTGAATGGGGGACTAGCGGGGTCTACGAGCAGTACTTC | CASSEWGTSGVYEQYF
TRBJ2-7 | TRBV28 | NA | NA | TGTGCCGCCCTGTCAGGGAGCTCCTACGAGCAGTACTTC | CAALSGSSYEQYF
TRBJ1-6 | TRBV20-1 | NA | NA | TGCAGTGCTATCCAGGGGAGGAGCTCCTATAATTCACCCCTCCACTTT | CSAIQGRSSYNSPLHF
TRBJ2-3 | TRBV12-3/TRBV12-4 | NA | NA | TGTGCCAGCAGCCTCGGTGCTAGCACAGATACGCAGTATTTT | CASSLGASTDTQYF
TRBJ1-6 | TRBV9 | NA | TRBD1 | TGTGCCAGCAGCATGGGACAGGGAAATTCACCCCTCCACTTT | CASSMGQGNSPLHF
TRBJ2-5 | TRBV12-3/TRBV12-4 | NA | NA | TGTGCCAGCAGCATTACCGCAGGGTTCGAGGAGACCCAGTACTTC | CASSITAGFEETQYF
TRBJ2-6 | TRBV24-1 | many | NA | TGTGCCACCAGTAACACTGGGGCCAACGTCCTGACTTTC | CATSNTGANVLTF
TRBJ2-1 | TRBV5-1 | many | TRBD1 | TGCGCCAGCAGCTTGGACCGCTCTCGGGACAGGGCCAATGAGCAGTTCTTC | CASSLDRSRDRANEQFF